This TCR beta chain emerged from a study of cytomegalovirus exposure and HLA in healthy donors. Concerning this clone itself: Its antigen remains unknown.

General observations from the study: Several of the most significant clusters appeared, in a later analysis, to be linked to common viral pathogens. Within a later analysis, the majority of CMV-associated TCR beta chains appeared HLA-restricted.

The PCR employed 60 Vbeta primers together with 13 Jbeta primers. Method: immunoSEQ multiplex PCR; TCRdb's copy keeps in-frame clones and lacks some. This table has around 220,000 clones, about three quarters appearing once. The CDR3 runs to 17 residues. CDR1 and CDR2 from the germline V gene are SGHTS and YDEGEE. After removal of 4 bases from V and 3 bases from J, the junction contained 8 bases not matched to a gene. Nominally healthy donors were sampled, though unrecorded immune exposures were likely. The rearrangement uses TRBV5-8 and TRBJ2-7; the match to TRBD2 covers 15 bases. The sequencing sample was made of PBMCs. This sequence originates from a man between 40 and 49 years old in good health and CMV-seronegative. For the CDR3, the DNA is TGTGCCAGCAGCCTGGGACTAGCGGGAGGTAACCACTACGAGCAGTACTTC. This gives the protein CASSLGLAGGNHYEQYF.